The subject of this entry is one TCR beta chain. Its antigen is currently unknown. Generated by immunoSEQ multiplex PCR, the TCRdb table keeps only in-frame clones and is missing some. There are 850,000 to 1,200,000 clones in the sample; about 76% occur only once, and 1.4% lies in the top ten. The data are from a study of shared clonotypes between healthy human individuals. Study summary: Aged 18 to 49, the donors were a couple of women and a few men. CD4 naive and CD4 memory each took three plates per donor, while CD8 naive took two and CD8 memory one. Points from the study as a whole: Depth was large, yet rarefaction showed that sorted-subset sequencing was incomplete.

Per the germline V gene, CDR1 is SGHVS and CDR2 is FQNEAQ. The ends were cut back, 6 bases at V and 1 base at J, with 17 bases in the middle. This CDR3 region has 16 residues. J is TRBJ2-3 and V is TRBV7-8, with D perhaps TRBD1 or TRBD2 (5 bases each). Sequencing used memory CD4+ T cells sorted from blood. Subset denoted: CD45RA-negative fraction. This TCR came from a man younger than 35 in good health. The CDR3 spells CASSPRVGRGTDTQYF. CDR3 nucleotides: TGTGCCAGCAGTCCCAGGGTGGGGCGGGGCACAGATACGCAGTATTTT.